This paragraph covers one T cell receptor beta chain sequence. The data belong to a study of control samples from healthy donors and cancer patients. Profiled with immunoSEQ multiplex PCR; TCRdb holds only in-frame clones, not every one. Here the sample spans 90,000 to 150,000 clones, approximately 90% being singletons. The CDR3 covers 13 residues. The junction had 3 bases not matched to a gene; V was cut back by 0 bases and J by 8 bases. Germline V gene lookup returns CDR1 SGHNT and CDR2 YENEEA. The chain is built from TRBV11-3 and TRBJ1-1; TRBD1 agrees at 7 bases. This receptor was taken from a man aged 30 to 39 in good health. Sequencing was performed on blood. The CDR3 sequence: CASSLERDREAFF. For the CDR3, the DNA is TGTGCCAGCAGCTTAGAACGGGACAGAGAAGCTTTCTTT.